This TCR beta chain was found in a study of T cells in Graves' hyperthyroidism and ophthalmopathy. Whole-study context: Blood from the periphery was taken at initial diagnosis, before any treatment. The study's findings and limits: The model identified upcoming ophthalmopathy a median approximately six months ahead of onset.

TCR beta CDR3 regions were amplified from RNA. The HTBI primer set drove a first-round RT-PCR of the TCR CDR3. TCRdb reprocessed the multiplex PCR reads via MiXCR and lists one record per CDR3 protein. Here the sample spans around 350,000 distinct CDR3 sequences, 17% being singletons. This clonotype has ten or more counts. Its matching antigen is unknown. This CDR3 contains 14 residues. V dropped 6 bases and J dropped 6; count of bases not matched to a gene: 11. The germline V gene has CDR1 MDHEN and CDR2 SYDVKM. Orbital computed tomography and thyroid ultrasound, together with serum TRAb and thyroxine and clinical symptoms, were used for diagnoses. Blood was obtained at the first hyperthyroidism diagnosis, which preceded any ophthalmopathy symptoms.

The sequence derives from a woman aged 25 to 39 with Graves' hyperthyroidism that later progressed to Graves' ophthalmopathy. The V call is TRBV28, the J call TRBJ2-7, with 7 bases aligning to TRBD1. Input material: blood. The CDR3: CASSLRQGRGEQYF. CDR3 sequence (DNA): TGTGCCAGCAGCCTCCGACAGGGACGAGGCGAGCAGTACTTC.